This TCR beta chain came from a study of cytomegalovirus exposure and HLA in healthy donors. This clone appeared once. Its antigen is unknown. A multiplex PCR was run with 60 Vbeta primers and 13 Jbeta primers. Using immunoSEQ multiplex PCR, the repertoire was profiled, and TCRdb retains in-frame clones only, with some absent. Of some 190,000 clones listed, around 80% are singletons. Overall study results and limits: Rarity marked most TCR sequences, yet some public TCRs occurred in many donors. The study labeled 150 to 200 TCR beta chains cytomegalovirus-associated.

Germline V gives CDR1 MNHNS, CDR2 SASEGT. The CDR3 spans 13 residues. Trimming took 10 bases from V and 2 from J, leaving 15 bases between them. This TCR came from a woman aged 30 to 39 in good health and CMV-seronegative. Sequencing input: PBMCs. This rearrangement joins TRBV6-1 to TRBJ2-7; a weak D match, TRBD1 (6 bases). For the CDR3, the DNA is TGTGCCACCTTGAGGGACACCCCCTACGAGCAGTACTTC. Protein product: CATLRDTPYEQYF.